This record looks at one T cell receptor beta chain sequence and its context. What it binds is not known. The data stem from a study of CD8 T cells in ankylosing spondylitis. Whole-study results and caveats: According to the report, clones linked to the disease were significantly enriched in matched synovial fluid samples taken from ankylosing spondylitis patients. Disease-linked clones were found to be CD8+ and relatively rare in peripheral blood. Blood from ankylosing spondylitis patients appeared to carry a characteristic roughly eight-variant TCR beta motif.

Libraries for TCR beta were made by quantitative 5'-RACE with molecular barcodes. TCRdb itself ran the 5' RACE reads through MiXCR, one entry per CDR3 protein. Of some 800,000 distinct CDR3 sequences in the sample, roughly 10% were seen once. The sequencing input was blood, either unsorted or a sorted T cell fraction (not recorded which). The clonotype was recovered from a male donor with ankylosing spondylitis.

The DNA of the CDR3 is TGTGCCAGCAGCTTACTAGCGGGGGGATCTAGCACAGATACGCAGTATTTT. Translating it yields CASSLLAGGSSTDTQYF. This chain uses TRBV7-3 with TRBJ2-3, with 11 bases identical to TRBD2. Germline values: CDR1 SGHTA, CDR2 FQGTGA. The CDR3 runs 17 residues. V lost 2 bases, J lost 0 bases, and 4 bases stayed unmatched.